The next 22 T cell receptor beta chains were all read from a single sample in a study of cytomegalovirus exposure and HLA in healthy donors. PCR employed 60 Vbeta and 13 Jbeta primers. The repertoire was sequenced with immunoSEQ multiplex PCR; TCRdb's copy has only in-frame clones and lacks some. The table shows fewer than 200,000 clones, with around 80% occurring only once. Sequenced sample: PBMCs. The receptors here all came from a woman aged 45-59 years in good health and CMV-seropositive.

The chain uses TRBV15 and TRBJ1-5; no clear D. CDR3 length: 14 amino acids. Germline-derived CDR1 and CDR2 are LNHNV and YYDKDF (reference sequence). The V gene lost 7 bases and the J gene lost 1 base, with 11 bases spanning the gap. The CDR3 DNA follows: TGTGCCACCACACCCGGGATAAGCAATCAGCCCCAGCATTTT. Protein sequence: CATTPGISNQPQHF.

This sequence joins TRBV5-1 and TRBJ2-3, with D maybe TRBD2 (5 bases). CDR1 and CDR2 from the germline V gene are SGHRS and YFSETQ. The CDR3 consists of 15 residues. Trimming stripped 6 bases from V and 5 bases from J, with 19 bases between. CDR3 in amino acids: CASKTNLAEGDTQYF. The DNA for the CDR3 is TGCGCCAGCAAAACTAACCTAGCAGAGGGAGATACGCAGTATTTT.

V is TRBV30 and J is TRBJ2-5; D possibly corresponds to TRBD2 (6 bases). In germline, CDR1 is GTSNPN, CDR2 SVGIG (reference sequence). V was cut by 4 bases and J by 4 bases, with 19 bases left in between. The CDR3 length is 15 residues. CDR3 amino acids: CAWTAGQAPTETQYF. Written as DNA, the CDR3 is TGTGCCTGGACGGCGGGGCAGGCACCAACAGAGACCCAGTACTTC. Using reference TRBV30 and TRBJ2-5 for the parts outside the CDR3, the full variable domain is SQTIHQWPATLVQPVGSPLSLECTVEGTSNPNLYWYRQAAGRGLQLLFYSVGIGQISSEVPQNLSASRPQDRQFILSSKKLLLSDSGFYLCAWTAGQAPTETQYFGPGTRLLVL.

CDR3 in amino acids: CASSYRQGLSEKLFF. CDR3 bases: TGTGCCAGCAGTTACAGACAGGGGTTGAGCGAAAAACTGTTTTTT. V gene TRBV6-6 combines with J gene TRBJ1-4; 8 bases are a match to TRBD1. The CDR3 runs to 15 residues. CDR1 and CDR2 from the germline V gene are MNHNY and SVGAGI (reference sequence). Losses at the gene ends were 2 bases for V and 8 bases for J; bases not matched to a gene: 7.

The chain employs TRBV28 and TRBJ1-2, with 9 nucleotides matching TRBD1. The ends lost 6 bases at V and 4 bases at J; junction bases unmatched: 6. This CDR3 comprises 14 residues. Germline V gives CDR1 MDHEN, CDR2 SYDVKM. CDR3 DNA: TGTGCCAGCAGCCTCACAGGGGGCGGCTATGGCTACACCTTC. It codes for CASSLTGGGYGYTF.

This clone was counted many times. The chain is built from TRBV5-1 and TRBJ2-7; TRBD1 matches at 8 bases. With 3 bases clipped from V and 2 bases from J, the junction kept 13 bases outside the gene matches. Germline loops: CDR1 SGHRS, CDR2 YFSETQ. This CDR3 has 17 amino acids. As DNA, the CDR3 is TGCGCCAGCAGCTCCACTCCAGGGGGCCGGGGGACCTACGAGCAGTACTTC. Its protein product is CASSSTPGGRGTYEQYF.

The chain couples TRBV7-8 to TRBJ2-7; TRBD1 agrees at 7 bases. The CDR3 sequence is 15 residues long. J lost 4 bases, V lost 6 bases, and 12 bases had no gene match. Germline V gene sequence: CDR1 SGHVS, CDR2 FQNEAQ. The CDR3 loop reads CASRPEIGGRYEQYF. The DNA of the CDR3 is TGTGCCAGCAGGCCCGAGATAGGGGGCAGGTACGAGCAGTACTTC.

CDR3 sequence: CASSVGPAANEKLFF. CDR3 in DNA: TGTGCCAGCAGCGTAGGTCCCGCGGCTAATGAAAAACTGTTTTTT. The rearrangement links TRBV9 to TRBJ1-4; D is unresolved. Trimming took 0 bases from V and 3 from J, leaving 9 bases between them. Germline CDR1 SGDLS, CDR2 YYNGEE. This CDR3 is 15 amino acids long.

The chain couples TRBV7-9 to TRBJ1-2; D possibly corresponds to TRBD1 (5 bases). Trimming stripped 1 base from V and 6 bases from J, with 18 bases between. Germline lookup yields CDR1 SEHNR and CDR2 FQNEAQ (reference sequence). There are 16 residues in the CDR3. The CDR3 nucleotides are TGTGCCAGCAGCTTAGGCCATCAGGGTGAAGGAGATGGCTACACCTTC. Its translation is CASSLGHQGEGDGYTF.

V gene TRBV7-8 combines with J gene TRBJ2-7; 10 nucleotides line up with TRBD1. Trimming took 4 bases from V and 6 from J; bases not matched to a gene: 6. The CDR3 is 14 residues long. CDR1 and CDR2 (germline): SGHVS, FQNEAQ. CDR3 residues: CASSWRQGASEQYF. CDR3 DNA sequence: TGTGCCAGCAGCTGGAGACAGGGGGCCAGCGAGCAGTACTTC. Combining the CDR3 with reference TRBV7-8 and TRBJ2-7 gives the whole variable domain GAGVSQSPRYKVAKRGQDVALRCDPISGHVSLFWYQQALGQGPEFLTYFQNEAQLDKSGLPSDRFFAERPEGSVSTLKIQRTQQEDSAVYLCASSWRQGASEQYFGPGTRLTVT.

The gene calls are TRBV4-3 and TRBJ2-5, with 7 bases identical to TRBD2. The germline V gene has CDR1 LGHNA and CDR2 YSLEER. The CDR3 is made up of 16 amino acids. With V trimmed by 1 base and J by 2 bases, 7 bases remained unmatched. The CDR3 loop is CASSQAGGGSQETQYF. The DNA of the CDR3 is TGCGCCAGCAGCCAAGCCGGCGGGGGATCACAAGAGACCCAGTACTTC.

This clone came up once. The genes are TRBV29-1 and TRBJ2-6; 7 nucleotides line up with TRBD1. Unmatched junction bases numbered 4, after V lost 6 bases and J lost 2 bases. Germline V CDR1 and CDR2: SQVTM, ANQGSEA. The CDR3 contains 14 residues. Here the CDR3 DNA reads TGCAGCGTGGCCGGGACAGCTGGGGCCAACGTCCTGACTTTC. This sequence encodes CSVAGTAGANVLTF.

This chain connects TRBV5-1 to TRBJ2-5; D not certain. Germline-derived CDR1 and CDR2 are SGHRS and YFSETQ. Deletions cut 4 bases from V and 1 base from J, with 14 bases between. CDR3 length: 15 residues. In DNA, the CDR3 is TGCGCCAGCAGCCTTTGGTCAGCGCCCCAAGAGACCCAGTACTTC. Translation: CASSLWSAPQETQYF.

This chain uses TRBV6-5 with TRBJ2-3; TRBD1 matches 8 bases. This CDR3 contains 16 residues. With V trimmed by 4 bases and J by 4 bases, 10 bases remained unmatched. Germline lookup yields CDR1 MNHEY and CDR2 SVGAGI. The CDR3 region has the DNA TGTGCCAGCAGTTCACACAGGGGGTCTGGGGCAGATACGCAGTATTTT. This sequence encodes CASSSHRGSGADTQYF.

J is TRBJ2-1 and V is TRBV21-1; TRBD2 is taken as the D call from the table, unchecked against the DNA. TRBV21-1 is annotated as a pseudogene. There are 16 residues in the CDR3. CDR3 coding DNA: TGTGCCAGCAGGTACACCGGGAGGGCAGCCTACAATGAGCAGTTCTTC. It yields the protein CASRYTGRAAYNEQFF.

The chain links TRBV19 to TRBJ2-2, with D possibly matching TRBD2 (6 bases). CDR1 LNHDA and CDR2 SQIVND come from the germline V gene (reference sequence). Trimming stripped 4 bases from V and 2 bases from J, with 11 bases between. This CDR3 is built from 15 residues. The CDR3 loop is CASSRGLRNTGELFF. The DNA of the CDR3 is TGTGCCAGTAGTAGGGGACTTCGTAACACCGGGGAGCTGTTTTTT.

The chain is built from TRBV29-1 and TRBJ2-1; D may be TRBD2 (6 bases). Germline assignment: CDR1 SQVTM and CDR2 ANQGSEA. There are 13 residues in the CDR3. The V and J ends lost 8 bases and 1 base respectively, with 12 bases between them. Here the CDR3 reads CSPSVRSYNEQFF. CDR3 bases: TGCAGCCCTAGCGTCAGATCCTACAATGAGCAGTTCTTC.

The chain joins TRBV7-2 to TRBJ2-1; D is possibly TRBD1 (6 bases). V shed 3 bases and J shed 7 bases, with 16 bases lying between them. The length of the CDR3 is 15 residues. The V gene's germline CDR1 is SGHTA and CDR2 FQGNSA. CDR3 protein: CASSFRTGRSNEQFF. The CDR3 region has the DNA TGTGCCAGCAGCTTCAGAACAGGGAGATCAAATGAGCAGTTCTTC.

This clone has just a few counts. The chain uses TRBV30 and TRBJ1-4; TRBD1 matches at 7 bases. Germline values: CDR1 GTSNPN, CDR2 SVGIG (reference sequence). The CDR3 is 11 amino acids. Germline trimming cut 3 bases from V and 11 bases from J; bases unmatched to any gene: 3. The CDR3 region is CAWRQTGKLFF. The DNA for the CDR3 is TGTGCCTGGAGACAGACAGGGAAACTGTTTTTT.

The CDR3 nucleotides are TGTGCCAGCAGCTTAGAAGGGACAAAGTTCTTC. Amino acid sequence: CASSLEGTKFF. The chain carries TRBV7-9 and TRBJ2-1; D is perhaps TRBD1 (6 bases). The CDR3 covers 11 residues. Looked up from germline, CDR1 is SEHNR and CDR2 is FQNEAQ (reference sequence). The V and J ends lost 1 base and 14 bases respectively, with 9 bases between them.

The chain combines TRBV25-1 with TRBJ1-3; D is possibly TRBD1 (5 bases). The germline CDR1 and CDR2 sequences are MGHDK and SYGVNS. Between the trimmed V and J ends, which lost 1 base and 2 bases, there was a span of 6 bases. The CDR3 is made up of 14 amino acids. CDR3 loop: CASSESGAGNTIYF. The CDR3 DNA reads as TGTGCCAGCAGTGAATCGGGGGCTGGAAACACCATATATTTT. Looking up the rest from reference TRBV25-1 and TRBJ1-3 gives the full variable domain: EADIYQTPRYLVIGTGKKITLECSQTMGHDKMYWYQQDPGMELHLIHYSYGVNSTEKGDLSSESTVSRIRTEHFPLTLESARPSHTSQYLCASSESGAGNTIYFGEGSWLTVV.

This clone was seen a handful of times. The chain is built from TRBV18 and TRBJ2-5; D may be TRBD2 (5 bases). Trimming stripped 5 bases from V and 5 bases from J, with 24 bases between. This CDR3 has 17 residues. Per the germline V gene, CDR1 is KGHSH and CDR2 is LQKENI. The DNA of the CDR3 is TGTGCCAGCTCAACGGGGAGATACAGTTTTGAGGGCGAGACCCAGTACTTC. Its translation: CASSTGRYSFEGETQYF.